The clone carrying this TCR beta chain is labeled as medium-sized (0.01 to 0.1%). The data were taken from a study of control samples from healthy donors and cancer patients. TCRdb's table, derived via immunoSEQ multiplex PCR, lists solely in-frame clones and lacks some. The sample includes some 100,000 clones, roughly 89% seen only once; the top ten take approximately 7.8%. This CDR3 has 13 amino acids. V and J are TRBV21-1 and TRBJ2-7; the DNA was not compared with TRBD2, the D call given in the table. TRBV21-1 is labeled a pseudogene. The material sequenced was blood. The receptor was isolated from a man in his thirties or forties in good health. CDR3 coding DNA: TGTGCTTCGACTAGCGGGAGGGGCTACGAGCAGTACTTC. Protein product: CASTSGRGYEQYF.